This T cell receptor beta chain was documented in a study of blood T cell repertoires in COVID-19. Overall study context: Both acute and convalescent COVID-19 samples were obtained from the United States, Italy and Spain. PBMCs, B-cell-depleted T cells, or T cells provided the cDNA or gDNA that made up the material.

From germline, CDR1 is SNHLY and CDR2 FYNNEI. This CDR3 is 14 amino acids long. V dropped 4 bases and J dropped 3 bases, with 13 bases sitting between them. Authors' methods: It was from reference gene primer amplification that nucleated cell counts were estimated. Assay used: immunoSEQ multiplex PCR; TCRdb lists only in-frame clones, some missing. Clone size and the V and J calls come from that table; the DNA yielded D and trimming. The sample yields around 160,000 clones, 81% seen once. The rearrangement joins TRBV2 to TRBJ2-7; no firm D call. The sequence was obtained from a man in his 60s with active or convalescent COVID-19. Sequenced input: peripheral blood. The CDR3 nucleotides are TGTGCCAGCAGTGGTACAGCAACGCTCTACGAGCAGTACTTC. Its translation is CASSGTATLYEQYF.